Below are 16 T cell receptor beta chains sequenced from a single sample in a study of cytomegalovirus exposure and HLA in healthy donors (dated by TCRdb to about 2017). Receptor libraries were prepared by the immunoSEQ multiplex PCR assay. The multiplex PCR relied on a mix of 60 forward primers for TCR Vbeta segments and 13 reverse primers for TCR Jbeta segments. This is the immuneACCESS table as TCRdb keeps it, with only in-frame sequences that have V and J called. A part of the clones is gone; compared with another copy, unresolved V genes explain less than half, and the rest is unexplained. Counted in this sample were fewer than 200,000 clones; 82% of them appeared once. About 1.5% of the sample is taken by the ten largest. Material: PBMCs. Source of these receptors: a male donor in good health and CMV-seronegative.

V usage is TRBV6-1 and J usage is TRBJ1-4, with 9 bases lining up with TRBD1. V trimming: 5 bases; J trimming: 7 bases; junction bases outside the gene matches: 8. There are 15 residues in the CDR3. The germline CDR1 and CDR2 sequences are MNHNS and SASEGT. The CDR3 bases are TGTGCCAGCAGTCCTACAGGGGGCAGAGGTGAAAAACTGTTTTTT. It encodes CASSPTGGRGEKLFF.

The chain employs TRBV11-3 and TRBJ2-2, with D uncertain. Germline lookup yields CDR1 SGHNT and CDR2 YENEEA. The CDR3 consists of 12 residues. V was shortened by 2 bases and J by 6 bases, with 4 bases between the two germline ends. The CDR3 loop reads CASSLSSGELFF. The CDR3 DNA reads as TGTGCCAGCAGCTTATCCTCCGGGGAGCTGTTTTTT.

The chain employs TRBV6-6 and TRBJ1-2, with TRBD1 identical over 7 bases. V lost 2 bases to trimming and J lost 4 bases; unmatched junction nucleotides: 7. CDR1 and CDR2 from the germline V gene are MNHNY and SVGAGI (reference sequence). There are 15 residues in the CDR3. In nucleotides, the CDR3 is TGTGCCAGCAGTTACGCCACGGGACAGTTCTATGGCTACACCTTC. Residues: CASSYATGQFYGYTF.

This chain connects TRBV28 to TRBJ2-5, with D maybe TRBD1 (5 bases). The V gene's germline CDR1 is MDHEN and CDR2 SYDVKM. The CDR3 sequence is 14 residues long. V was trimmed by 5 bases and J by 2 bases, leaving 12 bases between them. The CDR3 loop is CASSVSGLQETQYF. The DNA of the CDR3 is TGTGCCAGCAGTGTCTCAGGGCTACAAGAGACCCAGTACTTC.

In DNA, the CDR3 is TGTGCCAGCAGCTTGAACCAGTTCGAGCAGTACTTC. This sequence encodes CASSLNQFEQYF. V usage is TRBV5-6 and J usage is TRBJ2-7; D is uncertain. This CDR3 has 12 amino acids. The V and J ends lost 1 base and 6 bases respectively, with 8 bases between them. Germline CDR1 SGHDT, CDR2 YYEEEE.

This clone was counted a single time. The chain employs TRBV18 and TRBJ1-1, with D perhaps matching TRBD1 (5 bases). V gave up 3 bases and J gave up 1 base, with 15 bases separating them. Germline-derived CDR1 and CDR2 are KGHSH and LQKENI. CDR3 length: 16 amino acids. The CDR3: CASSPRQGISNTEAFF. The CDR3 nucleotides are TGTGCCAGCTCACCGCGGCAGGGAATATCGAACACTGAAGCTTTCTTT.

This clone was picked up one time. The chain carries TRBV25-1 and TRBJ2-1; tentatively, D is TRBD2 (6 bases). This CDR3 is built from 18 residues. V was pared by 1 base and J by 9 bases, with 25 bases between. Germline V lookup: CDR1 MGHDK, CDR2 SYGVNS. The CDR3, as DNA: TGTGCCAGCAGTGAATCCCTCCCGGGGGTATTGGTTTCGGTTGAGCAGTTCTTC. As protein: CASSESLPGVLVSVEQFF.

The chain carries TRBV6-1 and TRBJ2-1, with a weak D call TRBD1 (5 bases). V was shortened by 3 bases and J by 7 bases, with 13 bases between the two germline ends. The V gene's germline CDR1 is MNHNS and CDR2 SASEGT. The CDR3 length is 14 residues. The CDR3 spells CASSDGRARNEQFF. In nucleotides, the CDR3 is TGTGCCAGCAGTGATGGCAGGGCAAGAAATGAGCAGTTCTTC.

The rearrangement links TRBV5-1 to TRBJ2-5; 11 nucleotides align to TRBD2. V lost 4 bases, J lost 5 bases, and 7 bases stayed unmatched. Germline V gives CDR1 SGHRS, CDR2 YFSETQ. The CDR3 has 15 residues. The CDR3 spells CASSIGLAGRETQYF. The DNA for the CDR3 is TGCGCCAGCAGCATCGGACTAGCGGGTCGGGAGACCCAGTACTTC.

The chain carries TRBV5-1 and TRBJ1-5; unclear D gene. The CDR3 length is 13 residues. V lost 4 bases, J lost 5 bases, and 10 bases lay in between. CDR1 is SGHRS and CDR2 is YFSETQ in the germline V gene. For the CDR3, the DNA is TGCGCCAGCAGCCCCGACATTGATCAGCCCCAGCATTTT. It encodes CASSPDIDQPQHF. The variable domain in full, completed from reference TRBV5-1 and TRBJ1-5, reads KAGVTQTPRYLIKTRGQQVTLSCSPISGHRSVSWYQQTPGQGLQFLFEYFSETQRNKGNFPGRFSGRQFSNSRSEMNVSTLELGDSALYLCASSPDIDQPQHFGDGTRLSIL.

Note on this clone: Additional DNA sequences in this sample encode the identical CDR3. The chain combines TRBV18 with TRBJ2-7, with TRBD2 matching 7 bases. The CDR3 consists of 14 residues. Germline CDR1 is KGHSH and CDR2 is LQKENI. The junction had 0 bases not matched to a gene; V was cut back by 0 bases and J by 1 base. CDR3 DNA: TGTGCCAGCTCACCACCGGGGGGGTCCTACGAGCAGTACTTC. This codes for CASSPPGGSYEQYF.

This chain joins TRBV29-1 and TRBJ2-7; a weak D match, TRBD1 (6 bases). Germline CDR1 SQVTM, CDR2 ANQGSEA. The CDR3 totals 13 residues. Trimming removed 6 bases at V and 2 bases at J, with 14 bases between. DNA for the CDR3: TGCAGCGTCTCGACAGGCATACCCTACGAGCAGTACTTC. It codes for CSVSTGIPYEQYF.

The gene calls are TRBV9 and TRBJ1-3; D is undetermined. This CDR3 spans 17 amino acids. CDR1 SGDLS and CDR2 YYNGEE come from the germline V gene. V was clipped by 0 bases and J by 2 bases, with 15 bases between them. This chain's CDR3 is CASSVVEDGGPGNTIYF. Written as DNA, the CDR3 is TGTGCCAGCAGCGTAGTCGAGGACGGAGGGCCTGGAAACACCATATATTTT. Combining the CDR3 with reference TRBV9 and TRBJ1-3 gives the whole variable domain DSGVTQTPKHLITATGQRVTLRCSPRSGDLSVYWYQQSLDQGLQFLIQYYNGEERAKGNILERFSAQQFPDLHSELNLSSLELGDSALYFCASSVVEDGGPGNTIYFGEGSWLTVV.

V is TRBV9 and J is TRBJ2-7, with 12 bases lining up with TRBD1. Germline V gene sequence: CDR1 SGDLS, CDR2 YYNGEE. J gave up 6 bases and V 3 bases, and 7 bases lay outside the gene matches. The CDR3 contains 15 residues. As DNA, the CDR3 is TGTGCCAGCAGCGCGACCGGGACAGGGGGCTCCGAGCAGTACTTC. Translating gives CASSATGTGGSEQYF.

This chain joins TRBV20-1 and TRBJ1-5, with a possible D match to TRBD1 (5 bases). Deletions cut 3 bases from V and 10 bases from J, with 10 bases between. The germline CDR1 and CDR2 sequences are DFQATT and SNEGSKA (reference sequence). This CDR3 spans 11 amino acids. The CDR3 DNA reads as TGCAGTGCTAGCCGGCAGGGTCCCCAGCATTTT. Its protein product is CSASRQGPQHF.

The V and J genes are TRBV5-1 and TRBJ2-1; TRBD2 aligns across 9 bases. The V gene's germline CDR1 is SGHRS and CDR2 YFSETQ. The V segment lost 2 bases and the J segment 0 bases; nucleotides outside the gene matches: 6. The CDR3 runs to 17 residues. In DNA form, the CDR3 reads TGCGCCAGCAGCTTCAGGGGTAGCGGGAGCTCCTACAATGAGCAGTTCTTC. Translated, it gives CASSFRGSGSSYNEQFF.